This T cell receptor (beta chain) emerged from a study of identical twins. Study results and caveats: Sequences that were out-of-frame, alpha and twin-shared displayed an excess of low generation probability. Conclusions leaned on cross-sectional statistical analysis and did not track the same donors over time. Twins shared beta out-of-frame sequences in excess, but this excess was weaker. Invariant populations such as MAIT and iNKT cells could partly muddle zero-insertion analyses.

The V and J ends lost 4 bases and 4 bases, in that order; junction bases with no gene match: 7. The CDR3 spans 16 residues. Germline V gene lookup returns CDR1 SGHTA and CDR2 FQGNSA. TCRdb recomputed calls from the 5' RACE reads with MiXCR, one row per CDR3 protein. The sample includes 140,000 to 150,000 distinct CDR3 sequences, 3.5% of them seen just once. This clonotype has at least ten counts. The antigen is not known. This chain links TRBV7-2 with TRBJ2-1; 10 bases agree with TRBD1. Sequencing used memory T cells sorted from blood. The TCR originated in a man aged 18-30 years in good health. The CDR3 region has the DNA TGTGCCAGCAGCTGGAGTGGGACAGGGGCTTACAATGAGCAGTTCTTC. This encodes CASSWSGTGAYNEQFF.